A single sample is the source of the 9 T cell receptor beta chains below, sequenced in a study of blood T cells in healthy people across ages (dated by TCRdb to the mid-2010s). The library came from 5' RACE. Sequencing relied on an Illumina HiSeq 2500. A second PCR of roughly 7 to 11 cycles was performed with a sample-barcoded 5' primer and a J-beta primer mix. Clones were called with MiXCR by TCRdb after fastp trimmed the public reads at Q25, and only in-frame beta chains were retained. Every distinct CDR3 protein forms one entry, paired with its most common genes and DNA. The sample records about 970,000 distinct CDR3 sequences, around 54% of which are singletons. The ten most abundant clones make up over 20% of the sample. Specimen: blood. The receptor source for this set is a woman aged 55-69 years in good health.

This clonotype was detected only a few times. In DNA form, the CDR3 reads TGTGCCAGCAGTACCCCCGGGGAGGCCTACGAGCAGTACTTC. Its translation is CASSTPGEAYEQYF. The chain couples TRBV6-6 to TRBJ2-7; possible D gene TRBD2, 6 bases. Trimming removed 5 bases at V and 2 bases at J, with 13 bases between. The germline V gene has CDR1 MNHNY and CDR2 SVGAGI (reference sequence). The CDR3 runs to 14 residues.

The table lists this clonotype with a count of one. The V and J genes are TRBV20-1 and TRBJ1-1; D not certain. Per the germline V gene, CDR1 is DFQATT and CDR2 is SNEGSKA (reference sequence). The CDR3 extends over 11 amino acids. V shed 4 bases and J shed 2 bases, with 5 bases lying between them. The CDR3 loop is CSANRNTEAFF. The CDR3 DNA reads TGCAGTGCTAATCGTAACACTGAAGCTTTCTTT.

The rearrangement uses TRBV28 and TRBJ2-1; 7 nucleotides line up with TRBD2. The CDR3 sequence is 14 residues long. In germline, CDR1 is MDHEN, CDR2 SYDVKM. The J segment lost 6 bases and the V segment lost 2 bases, leaving 4 bases of the junction unmatched. The CDR3 loop reads CASSLVGGPNEQFF. CDR3 coding DNA: TGTGCCAGCAGTTTAGTGGGAGGGCCCAATGAGCAGTTCTTC. Filled out from reference TRBV28 and TRBJ2-1, the complete variable domain reads DVKVTQSSRYLVKRTGEKVFLECVQDMDHENMFWYRQDPGLGLRLIYFSYDVKMKEKGDIPEGYSVSREKKERFSLILESASTNQTSMYLCASSLVGGPNEQFFGPGTRLTVL.

Remarks on this clonotype: Given a much more abundant clone one base away, this may be a read error. The V and J genes are TRBV5-5 and TRBJ2-7, with TRBD2 identical over 9 bases. From germline, CDR1 is SGHKS and CDR2 YYEKEE (reference sequence). V lost 3 bases, J lost 5 bases, and 9 bases stayed unmatched. This CDR3 has 15 residues. The CDR3 coding sequence is TGTGCCAGCAGCTCAGGACTAGCGCAAACCCACGAGCAGTACTTC. This gives the protein CASSSGLAQTHEQYF.

The chain combines TRBV7-9 with TRBJ2-6; perhaps TRBD1 as D (5 bases). The germline CDR1 and CDR2 sequences are SEHNR and FQNEAQ (reference sequence). V lost 2 bases and J lost 3, with 17 bases in between. This CDR3 is 18 amino acids long. CDR3 in amino acids: CASSLQQGGGGGANVLTF. In DNA, the CDR3 is TGTGCCAGCAGCTTACAGCAGGGTGGCGGCGGTGGGGCCAACGTCCTGACTTTC.

This clonotype was seen more than once but under ten times. The rearrangement joins TRBV6-5 to TRBJ1-2; D is undetermined. The CDR3 spans 13 residues. V shed 0 bases and J shed 5 bases, with 7 bases lying between them. The germline V gene encodes CDR1 MNHEY and CDR2 SVGAGI. CDR3 sequence: CASSYSSRYGYTF. Written as DNA, the CDR3 is TGTGCCAGCAGTTACTCGAGTAGATATGGCTACACCTTC.

This clonotype has only a few counts. The CDR3 coding sequence is TGTGCCAGCCTGCGAAGCGGACCCACAGATACGCAGTATTTT. It specifies CASLRSGPTDTQYF. This chain connects TRBV7-2 to TRBJ2-3; tentatively, D is TRBD2 (5 bases). The CDR3 is 14 residues long. Germline CDR1 reads SGHTA; CDR2 reads FQGNSA. V shed 8 bases and J shed 2 bases, with 14 bases lying between them.

V and J are TRBV7-2 and TRBJ1-2; the match to TRBD1 covers 10 bases. Unmatched junction bases numbered 7, after V lost 4 bases and J lost 8 bases. Germline V gene data show CDR1 as SGHTA and CDR2 as FQGNSA. The CDR3 runs 14 residues. CDR3 residues: CASSSIGTGAGYTF. The DNA for the CDR3 is TGTGCCAGCAGCTCAATCGGGACAGGGGCGGGCTACACCTTC.

This sequence joins TRBV3-1 and TRBJ2-3; D possibly corresponds to TRBD2 (5 bases). The germline gives CDR1 LGHDT, CDR2 YNNKEL (reference sequence). CDR3 length: 15 residues. The ends were cut back, 1 base at V and 4 bases at J, with 12 bases in the middle. The chain's CDR3 is CASSQGVEGPDTQYF. The DNA for the CDR3 is TGTGCCAGCAGCCAAGGAGTTGAGGGTCCAGATACGCAGTATTTT.